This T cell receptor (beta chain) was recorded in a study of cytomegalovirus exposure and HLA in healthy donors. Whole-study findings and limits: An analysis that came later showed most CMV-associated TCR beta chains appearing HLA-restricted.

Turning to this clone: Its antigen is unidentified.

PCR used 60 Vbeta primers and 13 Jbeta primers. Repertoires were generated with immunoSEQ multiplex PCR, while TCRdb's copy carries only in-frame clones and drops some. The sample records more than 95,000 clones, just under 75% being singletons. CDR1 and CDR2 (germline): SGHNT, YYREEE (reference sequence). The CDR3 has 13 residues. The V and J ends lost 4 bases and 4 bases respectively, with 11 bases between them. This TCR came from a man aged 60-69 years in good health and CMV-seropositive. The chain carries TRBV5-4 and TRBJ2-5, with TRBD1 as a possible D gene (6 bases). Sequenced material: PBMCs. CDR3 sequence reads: CASSLQQGETQYF. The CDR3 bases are TGTGCCAGCAGCCTGCAACAGGGAGAGACCCAGTACTTC.